A single sample gave rise to the 8 T cell receptor beta chains below, sequenced in a study of T cells in Graves' hyperthyroidism and ophthalmopathy. RNA transcripts gave rise to amplified TCR beta CDR3 regions. Initially, a first-round RT-PCR of the TCR CDR3 employed the HTBI primer set. TCRdb recomputed calls from the multiplex PCR reads with MiXCR, one row per CDR3 protein. The sample consists of roughly 570,000 distinct CDR3 sequences, 40% to 55% of them appearing once. The sequenced material came from peripheral blood or thyroid tissue (not recorded which). The origin of the receptors is an adult woman with Graves' disease, either hyperthyroidism or ophthalmopathy (not recorded which).

This chain links TRBV11-2 with TRBJ1-1; D gene uncertain. This CDR3 spans 14 amino acids. The germline V gene has CDR1 SGHAT and CDR2 FQNNGV. V dropped 5 bases and J dropped 1 base, with 11 bases sitting between them. The CDR3 bases are TGTGCCAGCAGCCCCCGGGCTACGAACACTGAAGCTTTCTTT. Protein sequence: CASSPRATNTEAFF.

V gene TRBV10-3 combines with J gene TRBJ1-6, with 9 bases fitting TRBD1. Unmatched junction bases numbered 5, after V lost 6 bases and J lost 8 bases. The CDR3 totals 14 residues. Germline CDR1 is ENHRY and CDR2 is SYGVKD. The CDR3 nucleotides are TGTGCCATCAGCATGGGACAGGGAGATTCACCCCTCCACTTT. Residues: CAISMGQGDSPLHF.

The chain combines TRBV20-1 with TRBJ2-7; TRBD1 aligns across 7 bases. CDR1 and CDR2 from the germline V gene are DFQATT and SNEGSKA (reference sequence). The J segment lost 2 bases and the V segment lost 7 bases, leaving 8 bases of the junction unmatched. This CDR3 is built from 13 residues. The DNA for the CDR3 is TGCAGTGGAACAGACAGGGTTACCTACGAGCAGTACTTC. This translates into CSGTDRVTYEQYF.

In this sample, this clonotype turned up many times. J is TRBJ1-1 and V is TRBV7-8; D uncertain. Germline CDR1 and CDR2: SGHVS and FQNEAQ. The CDR3 contains 13 residues. Trimming shortened V by 5 bases and J by 3 bases, and 10 bases separated the two germline ends. The DNA of the CDR3 is TGTGCCAGCAGCCCTGGACCCTACACTGAAGCTTTCTTT. Amino acid sequence: CASSPGPYTEAFF. The whole variable domain, filled in from reference TRBV7-8 and TRBJ1-1, reads GAGVSQSPRYKVAKRGQDVALRCDPISGHVSLFWYQQALGQGPEFLTYFQNEAQLDKSGLPSDRFFAERPEGSVSTLKIQRTQQEDSAVYLCASSPGPYTEAFFGQGTRLTVV.

This clonotype was found many times. The J gene is TRBJ2-7, the V gene TRBV4-1; D unclear. Germline loops: CDR1 MGHRA, CDR2 YSYEKL. V lost 3 bases, J lost 9 bases, and 15 bases lay in between. The CDR3 is 13 residues long. The CDR3 reads CASSQTPFSGQYF. The CDR3 DNA follows: TGCGCCAGCAGCCAGACCCCCTTTTCAGGGCAGTACTTC.

This clonotype occurred many times. V gene TRBV6-1 combines with J gene TRBJ1-1; maybe TRBD1 (5 bases). This CDR3 is built from 15 residues. Trimming left V 1 base short and J 1 base short, with 10 bases between. CDR1 and CDR2 (germline): MNHNS, SASEGT. The CDR3 protein is CASSEDAGSNTEAFF. In DNA form, the CDR3 reads TGTGCCAGCAGTGAAGACGCAGGGTCGAACACTGAAGCTTTCTTT.

This chain joins TRBV4-1 and TRBJ1-5; 8 bases line up with TRBD1. V lost 0 bases to trimming and J lost 4 bases; unmatched junction nucleotides: 5. Germline V CDR1 and CDR2: MGHRA, YSYEKL. The CDR3 totals 16 residues. CDR3 protein: CASSQEGRGLNQPQHF. The CDR3 DNA sequence: TGCGCCAGCAGCCAAGAGGGCAGGGGGCTAAATCAGCCCCAGCATTTT.

This clonotype turned up a few times. The chain has TRBV24-1 and TRBJ2-5, with 9 nucleotides matching TRBD2. Germline V gene sequence: CDR1 KGHDR, CDR2 SFDVKD. With V trimmed by 1 base and J by 4 bases, 6 bases remained unmatched. CDR3 length equals 16 residues. This CDR3 is CATSDFSLAGLETQYF. In DNA form, the CDR3 reads TGTGCCACCAGTGATTTTAGTCTAGCGGGACTAGAGACCCAGTACTTC.